This entry lists 31 T cell receptor beta chains sequenced from one sample in a study of blood T cell repertoires in COVID-19. Method: immunoSEQ multiplex PCR; TCRdb's copy keeps in-frame clones and lacks some. The sample includes under 350,000 clones, over 75% seen only once; the top ten take around 4%. Sequencing used PBMCs or T cells enriched from blood (not recorded which). Receptor source: a young man who had recovered from COVID-19.

The J gene is TRBJ2-1, the V gene TRBV4-2, with TRBD1 matching over 8 bases. Trimming cost V 2 bases and J 9 bases; bases outside gene matches: 12. This CDR3 contains 16 residues. CDR1 LGHNA and CDR2 YNFKEQ come from the germline V gene. This CDR3 reads CASSQRGLDRGGEQFF. The CDR3 DNA follows: TGTGCCAGCAGCCAACGGGGCTTAGACAGGGGAGGTGAGCAGTTCTTC.

This rearrangement joins TRBV5-1 to TRBJ2-5, with D possibly being TRBD2 (6 bases). The CDR3 sequence is 15 residues long. Per the germline V gene, CDR1 is SGHRS and CDR2 is YFSETQ. Trimming shortened V by 4 bases and J by 0 bases, and 13 bases separated the two germline ends. This CDR3 is CASSKRGGDQETQYF. CDR3 nucleotides: TGCGCCAGCAGCAAGCGTGGCGGGGACCAAGAGACCCAGTACTTC.

The rearrangement joins TRBV28 to TRBJ2-6; D possibly corresponds to TRBD1 (6 bases). CDR1 and CDR2 (germline): MDHEN, SYDVKM. The CDR3 sequence is 15 residues long. V lost 2 bases and J lost 2, with 7 bases in between. The CDR3 is CASSLAGAGANVLTF. CDR3 sequence (DNA): TGTGCCAGCAGTTTAGCAGGGGCTGGGGCCAACGTCCTGACTTTC.

The chain carries TRBV6-5 and TRBJ2-5; perhaps TRBD2 as D (6 bases). Trimming took off 10 bases at V and 1 base at J, with 19 bases between the two ends. The CDR3 is 15 amino acids. Per germline, CDR1 MNHEY and CDR2 SVGAGI. CDR3 sequence (DNA): TGTGCCACCAGAAAGCAGGGAGGACCCCAAGAGACCCAGTACTTC. Translating it yields CATRKQGGPQETQYF.

The V gene is TRBV5-1, the J gene TRBJ2-5, with a tentative D call TRBD1 (6 bases). Between the trimmed V and J ends, which lost 1 base and 0 bases, there was a span of 7 bases. Germline V gene sequence: CDR1 SGHRS, CDR2 YFSETQ. This CDR3 is built from 14 residues. CDR3 nucleotides: TGCGCCAGCAGCTTGTCAGGGGACCAAGAGACCCAGTACTTC. Its protein is CASSLSGDQETQYF. Together with reference TRBV5-1 and TRBJ2-5, the CDR3 gives the full variable domain: KAGVTQTPRYLIKTRGQQVTLSCSPISGHRSVSWYQQTPGQGLQFLFEYFSETQRNKGNFPGRFSGRQFSNSRSEMNVSTLELGDSALYLCASSLSGDQETQYFGPGTRLLVL.

The chain has TRBV19 and TRBJ1-1; D is undetermined. V lost 5 bases and J lost 5, with 15 bases in between. The CDR3 is made up of 14 amino acids. Germline CDR1 reads LNHDA; CDR2 reads SQIVND (reference sequence). The CDR3 nucleotides read TGTGCCAGTAGTCCCTCCCGAGGGTGGACTGAAGCTTTCTTT. Protein sequence: CASSPSRGWTEAFF.

The rearrangement uses TRBV5-4 and TRBJ1-2; no firm D call. The V gene's germline CDR1 is SGHNT and CDR2 YYREEE (reference sequence). This CDR3 has 13 amino acids. Trimming stripped 1 base from V and 4 bases from J, with 8 bases between. CDR3 in DNA: TGTGCCAGCAGCTTGTCTTCCAGCTATGGCTACACCTTC. Amino acids: CASSLSSSYGYTF.

The rearrangement joins TRBV7-2 to TRBJ2-5, with TRBD1 matching 7 bases. With 2 bases clipped from V and 5 bases from J, the junction kept 5 bases outside the gene matches. This CDR3 comprises 14 residues. Germline values: CDR1 SGHTA, CDR2 FQGNSA. DNA of the CDR3: TGTGCCAGCAGCTTAAGCGGCAGGGGGGAGACCCAGTACTTC. Translation gives CASSLSGRGETQYF.

The chain is built from TRBV18 and TRBJ1-2; D is uncertain. Germline CDR1 KGHSH, CDR2 LQKENI. With 2 bases removed from V and 2 bases from J, the gap between germline ends came to 12 bases. The CDR3 loop spans 15 amino acids. CDR3 residues: CASSPAVPINYGYTF. CDR3 nucleotides: TGTGCCAGCTCACCAGCAGTGCCCATCAACTATGGCTACACCTTC.

The chain carries TRBV5-5 and TRBJ1-6; possibly TRBD1 for D (5 bases). The CDR3 loop spans 16 amino acids. Deletions cut 1 base from V and 0 bases from J, with 8 bases between. CDR1 is SGHKS, CDR2 YYEKEE, per germline (reference sequence). The CDR3 bases are TGTGCCAGCAGCTTGTTGGGGGGCTCCTATAATTCACCCCTCCACTTT. Translated, it gives CASSLLGGSYNSPLHF.

The chain recombines TRBV5-1 with TRBJ1-1; TRBD1 is a possible D gene (6 bases). The germline V gene has CDR1 SGHRS and CDR2 YFSETQ. CDR3 length: 15 residues. V was pared by 0 bases and J by 3 bases, with 12 bases between. Here the CDR3 reads CASSLGTTGYTEAFF. The CDR3 DNA sequence: TGCGCCAGCAGCTTGGGAACAACAGGGTACACTGAAGCTTTCTTT. The full variable domain, completed using reference TRBV5-1 and TRBJ1-1, is KAGVTQTPRYLIKTRGQQVTLSCSPISGHRSVSWYQQTPGQGLQFLFEYFSETQRNKGNFPGRFSGRQFSNSRSEMNVSTLELGDSALYLCASSLGTTGYTEAFFGQGTRLTVV.

The chain is built from TRBV5-4 and TRBJ1-4, with D tentatively TRBD1 (6 bases). V was cut by 3 bases and J by 0 bases, with 15 bases left in between. The CDR3 covers 17 residues. The germline gives CDR1 SGHNT, CDR2 YYREEE (reference sequence). In DNA, the CDR3 is TGTGCCAGCAGCTCCGCCAGGGGAAGAACAACTAATGAAAAACTGTTTTTT. This sequence encodes CASSSARGRTTNEKLFF.

The gene calls are TRBV21-1 and TRBJ1-2; the tabulated D call, TRBD1, remains unverified against the DNA. TRBV21-1 represents a pseudogene. This CDR3 region has 15 residues. CDR3 protein: CASSSNRDRVYGYTF. DNA of the CDR3: TGTGCCAGCAGCAGTAACCGGGACAGGGTATATGGCTACACCTTC.

This chain connects TRBV5-1 to TRBJ1-1, with D maybe TRBD1 (5 bases). CDR3 length: 15 residues. V dropped 5 bases and J dropped 4 bases, with 18 bases sitting between them. Germline lookup yields CDR1 SGHRS and CDR2 YFSETQ. The CDR3 DNA is TGCGCCAGCAGTCGACAGCGGGGCGTAGGCACTGAAGCTTTCTTT. Its protein is CASSRQRGVGTEAFF. The variable domain in full, with the rest retrieved from reference TRBV5-1 and TRBJ1-1, is KAGVTQTPRYLIKTRGQQVTLSCSPISGHRSVSWYQQTPGQGLQFLFEYFSETQRNKGNFPGRFSGRQFSNSRSEMNVSTLELGDSALYLCASSRQRGVGTEAFFGQGTRLTVV.

The chain employs TRBV2 and TRBJ1-1; 10 nucleotides agree with TRBD1. V gave up 8 bases and J gave up 3 bases; unmatched junction bases: 9. This CDR3 has 15 amino acids. Looked up from germline, CDR1 is SNHLY and CDR2 is FYNNEI. CDR3 protein: CASGGQGMVDTEAFF. CDR3 coding DNA: TGTGCCAGCGGGGGACAGGGGATGGTGGACACTGAAGCTTTCTTT.

This chain's CDR3 is CASSQVQGTGPATWFF. The CDR3 region has the DNA TGTGCCAGCAGCCAAGTTCAAGGGACAGGGCCTGCGACGTGGTTCTTC. The chain couples TRBV3-1 (or the pseudogene TRBV3-2) to TRBJ2-1; 9 nucleotides align to TRBD1. This CDR3 comprises 16 residues. The V gene end was trimmed by 1 base and the J gene end by 15 bases; junction bases not matched to a gene: 16. Looked up from germline, CDR1 is LGHDT and CDR2 is YNNKEL (reference sequence).

The gene calls are TRBV7-4 and TRBJ1-3; 8 positions agree with TRBD1. V dropped 7 bases and J dropped 4; count of bases not matched to a gene: 9. The CDR3 loop spans 15 amino acids. Germline CDR1 is SGHVT and CDR2 is SQSDAQ. In nucleotides, the CDR3 is TGTGCCAGCACCCGGGACAGGTGGAAGGGAAACACCATATATTTT. Protein sequence: CASTRDRWKGNTIYF.

This chain connects TRBV2 to TRBJ2-1; 9 bases align to TRBD1. This CDR3 comprises 15 residues. Per the germline V gene, CDR1 is SNHLY and CDR2 is FYNNEI. The junction had 5 bases not matched to a gene; V was cut back by 6 bases and J by 2 bases. As DNA, the CDR3 is TGTGCCAGCAGGCCCGGGACAGGGCCCTACAATGAGCAGTTCTTC. Residues: CASRPGTGPYNEQFF.

The V and J genes are TRBV7-6 and TRBJ2-5; maybe TRBD1 (6 bases). Trimming stripped 3 bases from V and 3 bases from J, with 14 bases between. CDR3 length: 15 amino acids. CDR1 is SGHVS and CDR2 is FNYEAQ in the germline V gene. CDR3 bases: TGTGCCAGCAGCTTGACAGGCGCCGGGAAAGAGACCCAGTACTTC. Translation gives CASSLTGAGKETQYF.

This clone was seen more than once but under ten times. The CDR3 sequence: CASSLGLAGVADTQYF. The CDR3 nucleotides read TGCGCCAGCAGCTTAGGACTAGCGGGAGTTGCAGATACGCAGTATTTT. The chain links TRBV5-1 to TRBJ2-3, with 13 bases fitting TRBD2. Germline values: CDR1 SGHRS, CDR2 YFSETQ. The junction had 4 bases not matched to a gene; V was cut back by 2 bases and J by 4 bases. The CDR3 is 16 residues long.

The CDR3 here is CASTDRKEKLFF. For the CDR3, the DNA is TGTGCCAGCACGGACAGGAAAGAAAAACTGTTTTTT. The chain combines TRBV5-6 with TRBJ1-4; 7 bases fit TRBD1. CDR3 size: 12 residues. From germline, CDR1 is SGHDT and CDR2 YYEEEE. With 6 bases clipped from V and 8 bases from J, the junction kept 4 bases outside the gene matches. Combining the CDR3 with reference TRBV5-6 and TRBJ1-4 gives the whole variable domain DAGVTQSPTHLIKTRGQQVTLRCSPKSGHDTVSWYQQALGQGPQFIFQYYEEEERQRGNFPDRFSGHQFPNYSSELNVNALLLGDSALYLCASTDRKEKLFFGSGTQLSVL.

The CDR3 DNA sequence: TGTGCCAGCAGTTACGAAGCCGTAGGCAGGGTCGAGCAGTACTTC. This codes for CASSYEAVGRVEQYF. The chain recombines TRBV6-5 with TRBJ2-7, with D possibly being TRBD1 (5 bases). This CDR3 is 15 amino acids long. Trimming shortened V by 2 bases and J by 6 bases, and 17 bases separated the two germline ends. Germline values: CDR1 MNHEY, CDR2 SVGAGI.

V usage is TRBV3-1 (or the pseudogene TRBV3-2) and J usage is TRBJ2-4, with 9 positions matching TRBD1. V gave up 4 bases and J gave up 9 bases; unmatched junction bases: 7. In germline, CDR1 is LGHDT, CDR2 YNNKEL (reference sequence). CDR3 length equals 14 residues. The CDR3 region has the DNA TGTGCCAGCAGCCCAAGCGGGACAGGGTTCATTCAGTACTTC. Translating it yields CASSPSGTGFIQYF.

The chain links TRBV3-1 (or the pseudogene TRBV3-2) to TRBJ1-6; 8 nucleotides line up with TRBD1. CDR1 is LGHDT and CDR2 is YNNKEL in the germline V gene (reference sequence). The CDR3 length is 16 residues. V was pared by 4 bases and J by 5 bases, with 7 bases of the junction left unmatched. The CDR3 reads CASSRGQGLNNSPLHF. For the CDR3, the DNA is TGTGCCAGCAGCCGCGGACAGGGCCTAAATAATTCACCCCTCCACTTT.

The CDR3 DNA reads as TGTGCCAGCAGTTACCTCGGAGATACGCAGTATTTT. Translation: CASSYLGDTQYF. V and J are TRBV6-5 and TRBJ2-3; no definite D call. Germline-derived CDR1 and CDR2 are MNHEY and SVGAGI. This CDR3 has 12 residues. The V end was cut by 2 bases, the J end by 5 bases, with 5 bases between.

The rearrangement joins TRBV6-5 to TRBJ1-1, with 10 positions matching TRBD1. Germline values: CDR1 MNHEY, CDR2 SVGAGI. The length of the CDR3 is 15 residues. After removal of 4 bases from V and 3 bases from J, the junction contained 5 bases not matched to a gene. The CDR3 DNA reads as TGTGCCAGCAGTTTGATGGGACAGGGGTACACTGAAGCTTTCTTT. It yields the protein CASSLMGQGYTEAFF.

The chain is built from TRBV5-6 and TRBJ2-1; 7 bases are shared with TRBD2. The CDR3 covers 13 residues. The germline V gene encodes CDR1 SGHDT and CDR2 YYEEEE. J gave up 8 bases and V 2 bases, and 4 bases lay outside the gene matches. This chain's CDR3 is CASSFGGGDEQFF. The CDR3 DNA sequence: TGTGCCAGCAGCTTCGGCGGGGGTGATGAGCAGTTCTTC.

This clone has a single count. Other DNA sequences in this sample translate to the same CDR3. The chain couples TRBV5-1 to TRBJ1-6; D is undetermined. The CDR3 sequence is 15 residues long. V was shortened by 0 bases and J by 5 bases, with 9 bases between the two germline ends. Germline CDR1 reads SGHRS; CDR2 reads YFSETQ. Here the CDR3 DNA reads TGCGCCAGCAGCTTGGCCGGTATAGATAATTCACCCCTCCACTTT. Translating it yields CASSLAGIDNSPLHF. Together with reference TRBV5-1 and TRBJ1-6, the CDR3 gives the full variable domain: KAGVTQTPRYLIKTRGQQVTLSCSPISGHRSVSWYQQTPGQGLQFLFEYFSETQRNKGNFPGRFSGRQFSNSRSEMNVSTLELGDSALYLCASSLAGIDNSPLHFGNGTRLTVT.

The chain has TRBV7-9 and TRBJ2-6, with D hard to call. The CDR3 has 17 residues. The germline V and J ends were trimmed by 1 base and 2 bases, with 12 bases remaining between them. Germline V gene sequence: CDR1 SEHNR, CDR2 FQNEAQ (reference sequence). CDR3: CASSLEVRVAGANVLTF. The CDR3 region has the DNA TGTGCCAGCAGCTTAGAGGTCCGGGTAGCTGGGGCCAACGTCCTGACTTTC.

Of note for this clone: The junction departs from germline at one end; a sequencing error may be responsible. The chain uses TRBV20-1 and TRBJ1-5; 7 bases align to TRBD1. CDR1 DFQATT and CDR2 SNEGSKA come from the germline V gene (reference sequence). This CDR3 comprises 11 residues. The CDR3 DNA reads as TGCAGTGCTGGAGACAGGGATAGATCACATTTT. Protein sequence: CSAGDRDRSHF.

CDR3 nucleotides: TGTGCCACCAGCAGAGGAAGTGGGGGAGGGTATGGCTACACCTTC. Translated: CATSRGSGGGYGYTF. V gene TRBV15 combines with J gene TRBJ1-2; TRBD1 might be the D (5 bases). The germline gives CDR1 LNHNV, CDR2 YYDKDF (reference sequence). V gave up 1 base and J gave up 5 bases, with 14 bases separating them. The CDR3 sequence is 15 residues long.